This T cell receptor beta chain was recovered during a study of control samples from healthy donors and cancer patients. TCRdb's table, derived via immunoSEQ multiplex PCR, lists solely in-frame clones and lacks some. This repertoire shows more than 140,000 clones, more than 80% found once; its top ten account for 7.1%. Sequencing input: blood. The TCR was taken from a young man in good health.

CDR3 loop: CASSLGRTGDEQYF. CDR3 nucleotide sequence: TGCGCCAGCAGCTTGGGCCGGACAGGGGACGAGCAGTACTTC. V usage is TRBV5-1 and J usage is TRBJ2-7; 9 bases map to TRBD1. This CDR3 contains 14 residues. The trim removed 0 bases at V and 5 bases at J, leaving 3 bases unmatched. Germline V gene sequence: CDR1 SGHRS, CDR2 YFSETQ.